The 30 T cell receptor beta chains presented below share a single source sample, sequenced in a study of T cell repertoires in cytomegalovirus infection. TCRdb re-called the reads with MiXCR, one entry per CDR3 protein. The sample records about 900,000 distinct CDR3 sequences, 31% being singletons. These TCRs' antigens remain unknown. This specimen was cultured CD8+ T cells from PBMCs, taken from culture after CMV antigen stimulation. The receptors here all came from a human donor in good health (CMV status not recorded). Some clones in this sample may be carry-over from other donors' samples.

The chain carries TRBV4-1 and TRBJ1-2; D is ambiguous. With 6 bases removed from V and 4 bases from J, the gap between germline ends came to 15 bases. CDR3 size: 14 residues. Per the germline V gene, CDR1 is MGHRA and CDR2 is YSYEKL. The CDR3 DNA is TGCGCCAGCAGTAGCGTCGCAAAGTTCTATGGCTACACCTTC. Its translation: CASSSVAKFYGYTF.

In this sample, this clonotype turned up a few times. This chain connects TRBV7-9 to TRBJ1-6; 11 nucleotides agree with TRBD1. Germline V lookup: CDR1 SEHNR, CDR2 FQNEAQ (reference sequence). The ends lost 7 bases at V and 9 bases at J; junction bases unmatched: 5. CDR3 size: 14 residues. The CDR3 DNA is TGTGCCAGCACAGGACAGGGGGCAGGTTCACCCCTCCACTTT. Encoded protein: CASTGQGAGSPLHF.

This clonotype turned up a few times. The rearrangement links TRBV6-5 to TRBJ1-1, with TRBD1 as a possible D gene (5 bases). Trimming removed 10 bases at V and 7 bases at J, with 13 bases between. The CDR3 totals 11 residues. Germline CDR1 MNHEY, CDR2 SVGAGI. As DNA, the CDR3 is TGTGCCACGGAATGGGGCAGTGAAGCTTTCTTT. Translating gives CATEWGSEAFF.

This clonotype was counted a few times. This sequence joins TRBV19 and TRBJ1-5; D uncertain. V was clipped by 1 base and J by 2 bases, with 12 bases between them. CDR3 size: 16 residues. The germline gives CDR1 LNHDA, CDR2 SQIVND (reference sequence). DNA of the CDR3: TGTGCCAGTAGTATAGGGTTAGGGCATCGCAATCAGCCCCAGCATTTT. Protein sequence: CASSIGLGHRNQPQHF. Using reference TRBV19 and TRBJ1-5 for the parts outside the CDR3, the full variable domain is DGGITQSPKYLFRKEGQNVTLSCEQNLNHDAMYWYRQDPGQGLRLIYYSQIVNDFQKGDIAEGYSVSREKKESFPLTVTSAQKNPTAFYLCASSIGLGHRNQPQHFGDGTRLSIL.

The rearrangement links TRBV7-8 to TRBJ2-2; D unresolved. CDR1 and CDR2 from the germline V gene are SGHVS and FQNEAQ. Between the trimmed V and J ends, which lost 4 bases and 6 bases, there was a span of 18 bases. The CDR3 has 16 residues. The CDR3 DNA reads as TGTGCCAGCAGCTCCCGTCCCCCCCCGGTGGCCGGGGAGCTGTTTTTT. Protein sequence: CASSSRPPPVAGELFF. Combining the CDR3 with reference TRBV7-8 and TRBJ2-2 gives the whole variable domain GAGVSQSPRYKVAKRGQDVALRCDPISGHVSLFWYQQALGQGPEFLTYFQNEAQLDKSGLPSDRFFAERPEGSVSTLKIQRTQQEDSAVYLCASSSRPPPVAGELFFGEGSRLTVL.

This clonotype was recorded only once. CDR3 amino acids: CASSSRVGGLKSSYNEQFF. The CDR3 coding sequence is TGTGCCAGCAGCTCGAGGGTCGGGGGGCTCAAAAGTTCATACAATGAGCAGTTCTTC. The chain joins TRBV7-6 to TRBJ2-1, with a possible D match to TRBD2 (7 bases). Germline CDR1 reads SGHVS; CDR2 reads FNYEAQ. This CDR3 spans 19 amino acids. Deletions cut 4 bases from V and 4 bases from J, with 26 bases between.

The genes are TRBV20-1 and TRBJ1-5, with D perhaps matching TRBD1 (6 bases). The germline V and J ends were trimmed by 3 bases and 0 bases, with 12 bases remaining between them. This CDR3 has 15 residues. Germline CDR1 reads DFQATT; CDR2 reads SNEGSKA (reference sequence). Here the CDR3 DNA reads TGCAGTGCTAGGGCCGGGGGCCATAGCAATCAGCCCCAGCATTTT. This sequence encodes CSARAGGHSNQPQHF.

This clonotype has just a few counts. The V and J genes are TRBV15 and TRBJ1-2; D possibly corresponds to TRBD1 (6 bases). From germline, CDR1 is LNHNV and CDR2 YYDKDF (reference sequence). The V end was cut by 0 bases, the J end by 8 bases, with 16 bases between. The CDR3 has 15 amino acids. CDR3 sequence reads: CATSRDRNRVVGYTF. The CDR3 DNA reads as TGTGCCACCAGCAGAGATCGGAACAGGGTGGTAGGCTACACCTTC. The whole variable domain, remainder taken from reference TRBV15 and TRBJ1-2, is DAMVIQNPRYQVTQFGKPVTLSCSQTLNHNVMYWYQQKSSQAPKLLFHYYDKDFNNEADTPDNFQSRRPNTSFCFLDIRSPGLGDTAMYLCATSRDRNRVVGYTFGSGTRLTVV.

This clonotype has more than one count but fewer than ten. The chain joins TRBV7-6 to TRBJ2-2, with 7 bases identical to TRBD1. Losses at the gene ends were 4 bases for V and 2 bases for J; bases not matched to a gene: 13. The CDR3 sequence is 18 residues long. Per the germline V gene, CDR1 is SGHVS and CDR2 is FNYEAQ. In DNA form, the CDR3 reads TGTGCCAGCAGCTCCGCTTGGGTGGACAGGACTAACACCGGGGAGCTGTTTTTT. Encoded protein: CASSSAWVDRTNTGELFF.

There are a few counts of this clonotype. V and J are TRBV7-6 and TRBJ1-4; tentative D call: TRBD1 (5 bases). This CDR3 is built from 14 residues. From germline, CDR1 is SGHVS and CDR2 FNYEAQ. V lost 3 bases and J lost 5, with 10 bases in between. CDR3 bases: TGTGCCAGCAGCTTCAATCAGGGAAATGAAAAACTGTTTTTT. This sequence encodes CASSFNQGNEKLFF.

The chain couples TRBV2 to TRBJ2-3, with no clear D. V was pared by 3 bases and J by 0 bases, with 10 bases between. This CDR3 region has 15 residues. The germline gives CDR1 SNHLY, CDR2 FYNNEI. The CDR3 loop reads CASSDLAKSTDTQYF. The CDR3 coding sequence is TGTGCCAGCAGTGATTTAGCCAAAAGCACAGATACGCAGTATTTT.

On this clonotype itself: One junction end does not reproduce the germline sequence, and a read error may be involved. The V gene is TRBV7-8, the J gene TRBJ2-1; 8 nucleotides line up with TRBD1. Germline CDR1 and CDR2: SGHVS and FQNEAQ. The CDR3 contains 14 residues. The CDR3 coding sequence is TGTACCAGCAGCTCCCTGACAGGGGAGGTTGAGCAGTTCTTC. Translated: CTSSSLTGEVEQFF.

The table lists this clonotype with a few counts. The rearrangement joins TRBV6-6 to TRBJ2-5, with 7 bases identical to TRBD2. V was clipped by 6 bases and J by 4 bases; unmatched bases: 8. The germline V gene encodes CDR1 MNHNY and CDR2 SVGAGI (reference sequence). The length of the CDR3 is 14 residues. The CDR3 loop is CASSLAVGGETQYF. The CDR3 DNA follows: TGTGCCAGCAGCCTAGCGGTCGGGGGAGAGACCCAGTACTTC.

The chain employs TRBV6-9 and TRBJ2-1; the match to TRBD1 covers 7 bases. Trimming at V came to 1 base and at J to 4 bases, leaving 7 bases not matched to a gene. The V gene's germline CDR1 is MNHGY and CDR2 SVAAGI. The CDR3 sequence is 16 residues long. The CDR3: CASSYCPRDRYNEQFF. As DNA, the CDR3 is TGTGCCAGCAGTTATTGCCCCCGGGACAGATACAATGAGCAGTTCTTC.

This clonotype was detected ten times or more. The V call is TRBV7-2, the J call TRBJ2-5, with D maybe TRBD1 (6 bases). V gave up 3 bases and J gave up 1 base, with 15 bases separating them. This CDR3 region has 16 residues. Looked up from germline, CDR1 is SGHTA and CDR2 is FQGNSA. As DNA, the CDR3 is TGTGCCAGCAGCTTGAACCCAGGGGTACGCCAAGAGACCCAGTACTTC. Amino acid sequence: CASSLNPGVRQETQYF.

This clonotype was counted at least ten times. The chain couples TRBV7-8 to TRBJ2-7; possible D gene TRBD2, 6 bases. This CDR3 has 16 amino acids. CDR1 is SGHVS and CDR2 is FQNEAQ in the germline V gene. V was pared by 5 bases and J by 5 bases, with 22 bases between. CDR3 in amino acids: CASSTEEGRGGHEQYF. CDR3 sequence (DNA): TGTGCCAGCAGCACAGAAGAGGGGCGGGGCGGCCACGAGCAGTACTTC.

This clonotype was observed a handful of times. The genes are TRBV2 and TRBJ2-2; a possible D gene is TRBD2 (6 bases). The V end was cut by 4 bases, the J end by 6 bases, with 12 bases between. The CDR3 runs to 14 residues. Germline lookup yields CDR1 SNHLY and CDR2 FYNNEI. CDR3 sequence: CASSGAGPSGELFF. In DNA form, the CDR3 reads TGTGCCAGCAGTGGGGCGGGACCCTCCGGGGAGCTGTTTTTT.

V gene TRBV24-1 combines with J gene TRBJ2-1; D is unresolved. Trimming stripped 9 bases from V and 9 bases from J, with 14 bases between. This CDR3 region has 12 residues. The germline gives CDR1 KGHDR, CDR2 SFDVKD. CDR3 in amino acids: CATRSVSGEQFF. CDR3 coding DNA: TGTGCCACCCGGAGTGTTTCGGGTGAGCAGTTCTTC.

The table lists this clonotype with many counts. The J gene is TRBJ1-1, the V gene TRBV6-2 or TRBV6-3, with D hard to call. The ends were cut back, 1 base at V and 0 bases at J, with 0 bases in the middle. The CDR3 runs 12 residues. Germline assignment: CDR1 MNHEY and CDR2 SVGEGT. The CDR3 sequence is CASSYLNTEAFF. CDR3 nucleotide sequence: TGTGCCAGCAGTTACTTGAACACTGAAGCTTTCTTT.

CDR3: CASSQVPGLGYNEQFF. In DNA form, the CDR3 reads TGTGCCAGCAGCCAAGTACCGGGACTAGGGTACAATGAGCAGTTCTTC. The chain recombines TRBV3-1 with TRBJ2-1; 8 bases are shared with TRBD2. The CDR3 covers 16 residues. Germline V gene sequence: CDR1 LGHDT, CDR2 YNNKEL (reference sequence). The junction had 6 bases not matched to a gene; V was cut back by 1 base and J by 4 bases.

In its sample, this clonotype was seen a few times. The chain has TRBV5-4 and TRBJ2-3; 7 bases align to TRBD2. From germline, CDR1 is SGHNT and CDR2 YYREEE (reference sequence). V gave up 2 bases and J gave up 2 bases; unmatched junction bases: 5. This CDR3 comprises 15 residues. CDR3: CASSFTSALTDTQYF. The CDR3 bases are TGTGCCAGCAGCTTTACTAGCGCCCTCACAGATACGCAGTATTTT.

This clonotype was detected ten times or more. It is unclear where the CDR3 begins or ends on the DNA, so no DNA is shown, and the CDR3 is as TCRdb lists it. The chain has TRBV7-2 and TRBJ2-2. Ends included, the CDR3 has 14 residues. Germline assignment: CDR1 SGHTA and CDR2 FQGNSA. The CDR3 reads CASWSGFGAGELFF.

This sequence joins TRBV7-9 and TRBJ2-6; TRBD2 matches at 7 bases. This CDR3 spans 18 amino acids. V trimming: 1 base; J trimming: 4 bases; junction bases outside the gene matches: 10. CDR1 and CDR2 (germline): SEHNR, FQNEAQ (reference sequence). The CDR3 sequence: CASSLESSGSTGANVLTF. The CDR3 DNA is TGTGCCAGCAGCTTAGAGAGTAGCGGGTCCACCGGGGCCAACGTCCTGACTTTC.

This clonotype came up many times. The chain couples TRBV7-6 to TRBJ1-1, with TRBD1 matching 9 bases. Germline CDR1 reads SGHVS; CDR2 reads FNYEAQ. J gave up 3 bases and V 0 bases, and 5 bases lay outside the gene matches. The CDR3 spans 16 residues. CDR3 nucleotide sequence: TGTGCCAGCAGCTTAGCGCCGGGACAGGGTGACACTGAAGCTTTCTTT. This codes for CASSLAPGQGDTEAFF.

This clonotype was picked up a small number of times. The CDR3 nucleotides read TGTGCCAGCAGCGATTTGGACAGCGTCAACACAGATACGCAGTATTTT. Protein product: CASSDLDSVNTDTQYF. The V gene is TRBV3-1, the J gene TRBJ2-3; maybe TRBD1 (6 bases). The CDR3 length is 16 residues. Trimming removed 5 bases at V and 2 bases at J, with 17 bases between. CDR1 and CDR2 from the germline V gene are LGHDT and YNNKEL (reference sequence).

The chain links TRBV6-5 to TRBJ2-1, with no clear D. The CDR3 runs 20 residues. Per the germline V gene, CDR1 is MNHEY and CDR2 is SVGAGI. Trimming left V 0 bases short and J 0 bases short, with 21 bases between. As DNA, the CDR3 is TGTGCCAGCAGTTACTCGACGGCAGGCCTCCACATGAGCTCCTACAATGAGCAGTTCTTC. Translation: CASSYSTAGLHMSSYNEQFF.

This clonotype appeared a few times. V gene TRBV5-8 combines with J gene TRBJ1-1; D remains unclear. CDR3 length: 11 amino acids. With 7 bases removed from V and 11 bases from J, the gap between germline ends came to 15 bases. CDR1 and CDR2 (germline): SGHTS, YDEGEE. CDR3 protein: CASYPRLAAFF. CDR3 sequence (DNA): TGTGCCAGCTATCCACGGCTGGCGGCTTTCTTT.

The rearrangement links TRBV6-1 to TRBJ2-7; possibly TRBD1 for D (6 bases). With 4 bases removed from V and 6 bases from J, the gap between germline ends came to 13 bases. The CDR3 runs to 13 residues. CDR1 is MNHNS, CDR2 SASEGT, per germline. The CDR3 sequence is CASSANRVSEQYV. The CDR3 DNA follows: TGTGCCAGCAGTGCGAACAGGGTCTCCGAGCAGTACGTC.

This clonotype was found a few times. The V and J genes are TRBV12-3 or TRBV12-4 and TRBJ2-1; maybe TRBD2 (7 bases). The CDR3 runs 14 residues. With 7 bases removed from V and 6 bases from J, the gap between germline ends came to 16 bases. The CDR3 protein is CASNLRGGANEQFF. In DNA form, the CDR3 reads TGTGCCAGCAATCTTAGGGGGGGGGCCAATGAGCAGTTCTTC.

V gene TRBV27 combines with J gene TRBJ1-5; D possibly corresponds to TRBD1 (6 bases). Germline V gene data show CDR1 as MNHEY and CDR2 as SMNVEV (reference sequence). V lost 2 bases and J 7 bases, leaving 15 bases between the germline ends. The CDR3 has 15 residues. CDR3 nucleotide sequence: TGTGCCAGCAGTTTAAGGGGGGCAGTTTTACAGCCCCAGCATTTT. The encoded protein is CASSLRGAVLQPQHF.